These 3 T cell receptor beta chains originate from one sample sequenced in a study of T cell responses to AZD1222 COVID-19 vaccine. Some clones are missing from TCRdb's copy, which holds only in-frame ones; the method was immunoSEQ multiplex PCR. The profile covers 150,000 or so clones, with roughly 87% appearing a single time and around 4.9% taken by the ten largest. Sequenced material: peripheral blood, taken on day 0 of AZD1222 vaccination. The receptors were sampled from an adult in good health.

The DNA for the CDR3 is TGTGCCAGCAATTGGAGCGGGAACCGCTCCTACGAGCAGTACTTC. Its protein is CASNWSGNRSYEQYF. The rearrangement links TRBV6-4 to TRBJ2-7, with 7 bases matching TRBD2. The CDR3 extends over 15 amino acids. CDR1 and CDR2 (germline): MRHNA, SNTAGT. The junction had 9 bases not matched to a gene; V was cut back by 7 bases and J by 0 bases.

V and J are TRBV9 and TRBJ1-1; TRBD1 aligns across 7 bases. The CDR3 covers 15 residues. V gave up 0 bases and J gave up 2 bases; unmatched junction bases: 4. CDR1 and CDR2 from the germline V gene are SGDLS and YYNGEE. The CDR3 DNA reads TGTGCCAGCAGCGTAGAGGGGGCGGCTAACACTGAAGCTTTCTTT. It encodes CASSVEGAANTEAFF.

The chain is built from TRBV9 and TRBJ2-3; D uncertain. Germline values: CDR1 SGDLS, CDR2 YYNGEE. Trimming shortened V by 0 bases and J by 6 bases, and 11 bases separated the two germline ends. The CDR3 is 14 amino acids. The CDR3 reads CASSVADSIDTQYF. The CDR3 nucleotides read TGTGCCAGCAGCGTAGCCGACTCTATTGATACGCAGTATTTT.